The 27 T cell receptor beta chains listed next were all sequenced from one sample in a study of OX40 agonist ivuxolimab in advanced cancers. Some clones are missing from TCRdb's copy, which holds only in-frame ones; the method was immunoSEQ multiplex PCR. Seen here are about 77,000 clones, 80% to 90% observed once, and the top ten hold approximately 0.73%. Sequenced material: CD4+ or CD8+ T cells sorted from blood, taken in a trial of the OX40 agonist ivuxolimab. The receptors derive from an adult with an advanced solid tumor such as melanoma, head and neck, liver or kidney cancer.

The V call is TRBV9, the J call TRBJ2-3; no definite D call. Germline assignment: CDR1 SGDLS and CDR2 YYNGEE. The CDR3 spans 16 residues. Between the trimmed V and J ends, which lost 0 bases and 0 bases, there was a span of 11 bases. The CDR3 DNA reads TGTGCCAGCAGCGTAGTACCCACGGACAGCACAGATACGCAGTATTTT. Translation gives CASSVVPTDSTDTQYF.

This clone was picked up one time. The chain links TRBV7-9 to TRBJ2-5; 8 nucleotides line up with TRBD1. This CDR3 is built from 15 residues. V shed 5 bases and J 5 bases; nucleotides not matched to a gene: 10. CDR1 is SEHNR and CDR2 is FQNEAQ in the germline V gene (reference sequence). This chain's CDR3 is CASSRRQGARETQYF. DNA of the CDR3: TGTGCCAGCAGCCGGCGGCAGGGGGCGCGGGAGACCCAGTACTTC.

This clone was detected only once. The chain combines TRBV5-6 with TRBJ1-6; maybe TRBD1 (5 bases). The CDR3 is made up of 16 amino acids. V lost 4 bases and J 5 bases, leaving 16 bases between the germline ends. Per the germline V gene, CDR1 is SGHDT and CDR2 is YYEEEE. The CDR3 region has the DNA TGTGCCAGCAGCCCGCCCATGGCAGGGAATAATTCACCCCTCCACTTT. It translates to CASSPPMAGNNSPLHF.

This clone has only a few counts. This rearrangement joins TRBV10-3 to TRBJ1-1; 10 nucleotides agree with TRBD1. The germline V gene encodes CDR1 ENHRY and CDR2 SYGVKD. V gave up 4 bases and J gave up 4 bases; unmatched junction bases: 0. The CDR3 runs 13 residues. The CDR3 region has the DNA TGTGCCATCAGTGGGACAGGGGGCACTGAAGCTTTCTTT. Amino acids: CAISGTGGTEAFF.

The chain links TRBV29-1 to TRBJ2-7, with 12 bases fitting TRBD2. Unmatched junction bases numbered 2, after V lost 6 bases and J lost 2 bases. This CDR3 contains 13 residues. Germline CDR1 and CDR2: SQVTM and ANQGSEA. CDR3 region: CSVRLAGAYEQYF. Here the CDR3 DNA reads TGCAGCGTGAGACTAGCGGGAGCCTACGAGCAGTACTTC.

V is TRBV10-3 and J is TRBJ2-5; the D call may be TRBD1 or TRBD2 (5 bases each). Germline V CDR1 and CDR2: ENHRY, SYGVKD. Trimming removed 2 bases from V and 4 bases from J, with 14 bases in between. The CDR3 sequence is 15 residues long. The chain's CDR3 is CAISERVGRGETQYF. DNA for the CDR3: TGTGCCATCAGTGAGAGGGTGGGACGGGGAGAGACCCAGTACTTC.

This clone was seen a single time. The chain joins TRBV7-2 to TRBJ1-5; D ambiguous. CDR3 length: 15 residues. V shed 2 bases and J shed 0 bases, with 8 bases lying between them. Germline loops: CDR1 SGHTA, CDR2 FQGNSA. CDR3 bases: TGTGCCAGCAGCTTAAACAGAAATAGCAATCAGCCCCAGCATTTT. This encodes CASSLNRNSNQPQHF.

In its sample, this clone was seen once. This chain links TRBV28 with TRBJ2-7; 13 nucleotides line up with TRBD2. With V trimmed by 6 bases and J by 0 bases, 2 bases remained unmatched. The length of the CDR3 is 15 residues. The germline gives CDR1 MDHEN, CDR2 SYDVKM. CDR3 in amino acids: CASRGLAGSSYEQYF. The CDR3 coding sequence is TGTGCCAGCAGGGGACTAGCGGGGTCCTCCTACGAGCAGTACTTC.

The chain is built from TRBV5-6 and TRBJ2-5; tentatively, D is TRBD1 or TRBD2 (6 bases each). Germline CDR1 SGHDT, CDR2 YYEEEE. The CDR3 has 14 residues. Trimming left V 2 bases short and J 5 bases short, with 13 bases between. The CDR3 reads CASSFLTGRETQYF. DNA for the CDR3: TGTGCCAGCAGCTTCTTAACAGGGAGGGAGACCCAGTACTTC.

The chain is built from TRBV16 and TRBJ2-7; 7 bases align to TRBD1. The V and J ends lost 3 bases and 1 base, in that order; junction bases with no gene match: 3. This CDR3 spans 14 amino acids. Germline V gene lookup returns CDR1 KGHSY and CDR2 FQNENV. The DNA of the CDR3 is TGTGCCAGCAGCCATCCGACAGGGTCCTACGAGCAGTACTTC. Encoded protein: CASSHPTGSYEQYF.

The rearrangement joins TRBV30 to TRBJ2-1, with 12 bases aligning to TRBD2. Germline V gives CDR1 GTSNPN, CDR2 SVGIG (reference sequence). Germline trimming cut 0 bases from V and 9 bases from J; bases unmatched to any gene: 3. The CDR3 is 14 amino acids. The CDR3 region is CAWSVLAGGGEQFF. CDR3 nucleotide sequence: TGTGCCTGGAGTGTACTAGCGGGAGGTGGTGAGCAGTTCTTC.

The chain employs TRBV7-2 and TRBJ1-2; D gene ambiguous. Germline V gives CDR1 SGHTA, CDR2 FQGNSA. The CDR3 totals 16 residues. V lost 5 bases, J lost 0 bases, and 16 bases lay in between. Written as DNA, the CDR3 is TGTGCCAGCAGCGCCGGTGGGTCGGGATCTAACTATGGCTACACCTTC. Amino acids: CASSAGGSGSNYGYTF. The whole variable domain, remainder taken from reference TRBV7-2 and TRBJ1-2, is GAGVSQSPSNKVTEKGKDVELRCDPISGHTALYWYRQSLGQGLEFLIYFQGNSAPDKSGLPSDRFSAERTGGSVSTLTIQRTQQEDSAVYLCASSAGGSGSNYGYTFGSGTRLTVV.

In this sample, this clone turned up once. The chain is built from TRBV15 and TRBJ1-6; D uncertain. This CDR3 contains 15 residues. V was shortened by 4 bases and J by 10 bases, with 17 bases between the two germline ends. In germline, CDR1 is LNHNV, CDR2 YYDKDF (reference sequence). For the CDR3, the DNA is TGTGCCACCAGCAATTGGGCCCCCGCGGGGTCACCCCTCCACTTT. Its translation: CATSNWAPAGSPLHF.

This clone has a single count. The CDR3 nucleotides are TGTGCCAGCAGCTTAGTACTAGCGGGAGGCGCAGATACGCAGTATTTT. Amino acids: CASSLVLAGGADTQYF. The chain is built from TRBV7-2 and TRBJ2-3; 12 nucleotides match TRBD2. V was clipped by 1 base and J by 4 bases; unmatched bases: 3. Germline V lookup: CDR1 SGHTA, CDR2 FQGNSA. There are 16 residues in the CDR3.

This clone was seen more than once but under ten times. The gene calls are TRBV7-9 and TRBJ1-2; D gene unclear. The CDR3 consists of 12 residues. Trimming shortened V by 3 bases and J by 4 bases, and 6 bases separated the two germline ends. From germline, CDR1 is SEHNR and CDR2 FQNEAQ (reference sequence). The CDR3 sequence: CASSFGSYGYTF. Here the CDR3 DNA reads TGTGCCAGCAGCTTTGGAAGCTATGGCTACACCTTC.

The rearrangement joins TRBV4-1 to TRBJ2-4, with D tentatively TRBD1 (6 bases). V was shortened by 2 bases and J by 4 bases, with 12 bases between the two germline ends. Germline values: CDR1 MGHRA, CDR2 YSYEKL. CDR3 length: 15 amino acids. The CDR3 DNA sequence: TGCGCCAGCAGCCAAAATCTACAGGGAAAAAACATTCAGTACTTC. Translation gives CASSQNLQGKNIQYF.

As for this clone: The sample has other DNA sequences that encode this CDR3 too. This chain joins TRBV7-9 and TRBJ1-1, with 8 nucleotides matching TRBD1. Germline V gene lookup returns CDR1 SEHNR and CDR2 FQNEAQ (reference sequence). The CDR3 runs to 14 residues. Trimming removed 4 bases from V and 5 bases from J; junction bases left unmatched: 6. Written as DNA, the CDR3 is TGTGCCAGCAGCTCTACAGGGGGTAGGACTGAAGCTTTCTTT. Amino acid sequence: CASSSTGGRTEAFF.

This CDR3 is CASSQDRTRRREKLFF. The CDR3 nucleotides are TGCGCCAGCAGCCAAGATCGAACACGGAGGAGGGAAAAACTGTTTTTT. The genes are TRBV4-1 and TRBJ1-4, with D uncertain. Germline V lookup: CDR1 MGHRA, CDR2 YSYEKL. The CDR3 has 16 residues. V lost 0 bases to trimming and J lost 8 bases, with 16 bases between them.

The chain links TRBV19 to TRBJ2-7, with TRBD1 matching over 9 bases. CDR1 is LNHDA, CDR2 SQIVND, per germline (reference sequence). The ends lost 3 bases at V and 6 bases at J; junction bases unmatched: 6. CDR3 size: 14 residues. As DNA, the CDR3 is TGTGCCAGTAGTATGGGGACAGGGACGGGCGAGCAGTACTTC. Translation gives CASSMGTGTGEQYF.

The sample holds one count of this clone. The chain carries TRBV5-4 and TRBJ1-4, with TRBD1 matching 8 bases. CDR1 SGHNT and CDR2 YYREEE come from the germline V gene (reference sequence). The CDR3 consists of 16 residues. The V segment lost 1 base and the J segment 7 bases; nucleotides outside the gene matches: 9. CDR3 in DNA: TGTGCCAGCAGCTTGACACCAGGGGGCATCGGTGAAAAACTGTTTTTT. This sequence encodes CASSLTPGGIGEKLFF.

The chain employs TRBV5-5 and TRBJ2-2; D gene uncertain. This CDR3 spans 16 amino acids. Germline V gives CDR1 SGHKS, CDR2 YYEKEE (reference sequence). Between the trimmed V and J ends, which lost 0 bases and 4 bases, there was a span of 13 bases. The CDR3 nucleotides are TGTGCCAGCAGCTTGGGTGGCCAGCACGGCACCGGGGAGCTGTTTTTT. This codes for CASSLGGQHGTGELFF.

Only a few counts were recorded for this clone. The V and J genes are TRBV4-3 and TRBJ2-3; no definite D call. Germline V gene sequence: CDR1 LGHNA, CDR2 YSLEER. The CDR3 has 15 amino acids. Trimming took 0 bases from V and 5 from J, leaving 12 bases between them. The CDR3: CASSQDDGHRDTQYF. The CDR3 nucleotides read TGCGCCAGCAGCCAAGATGACGGGCATAGAGATACGCAGTATTTT.

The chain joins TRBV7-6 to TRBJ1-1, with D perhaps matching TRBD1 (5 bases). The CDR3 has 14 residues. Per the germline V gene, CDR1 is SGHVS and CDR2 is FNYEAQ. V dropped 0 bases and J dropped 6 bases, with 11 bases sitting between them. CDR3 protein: CASSLAGGWAEAFF. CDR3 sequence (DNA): TGTGCCAGCAGCTTAGCGGGGGGATGGGCTGAAGCTTTCTTT.

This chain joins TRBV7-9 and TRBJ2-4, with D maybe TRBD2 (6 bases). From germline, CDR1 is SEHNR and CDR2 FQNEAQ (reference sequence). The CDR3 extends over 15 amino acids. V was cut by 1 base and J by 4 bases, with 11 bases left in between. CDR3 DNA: TGTGCCAGCAGCTTAGGGCGGGGCCTAAAAAACATTCAGTACTTC. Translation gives CASSLGRGLKNIQYF.

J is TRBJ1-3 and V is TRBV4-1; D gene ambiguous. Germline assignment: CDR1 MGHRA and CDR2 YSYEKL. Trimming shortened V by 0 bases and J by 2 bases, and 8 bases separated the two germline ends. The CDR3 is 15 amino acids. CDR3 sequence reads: CASSQDQAAGNTIYF. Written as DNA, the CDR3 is TGCGCCAGCAGCCAAGATCAGGCGGCTGGAAACACCATATATTTT.

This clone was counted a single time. CDR3 coding DNA: TGTGCCAGCAGCGTGGGGACAGGGAACACTGAAGCTTTCTTT. It translates to CASSVGTGNTEAFF. The chain combines TRBV7-2 with TRBJ1-1; TRBD1 aligns across 8 bases. V gave up 5 bases and J gave up 1 base; unmatched junction bases: 3. The CDR3 is 14 amino acids. Germline lookup yields CDR1 SGHTA and CDR2 FQGNSA. Supplemented by reference TRBV7-2 and TRBJ1-1, the full variable domain reads GAGVSQSPSNKVTEKGKDVELRCDPISGHTALYWYRQSLGQGLEFLIYFQGNSAPDKSGLPSDRFSAERTGGSVSTLTIQRTQQEDSAVYLCASSVGTGNTEAFFGQGTRLTVV.

CDR3 coding DNA: TGTGCCAGCGGAGGTGGTTTCCAAGAGACCCAGTACTTC. This codes for CASGGGFQETQYF. V gene TRBV2 combines with J gene TRBJ2-5; D might be TRBD2 (5 bases). Trimming removed 8 bases at V and 1 base at J, with 11 bases between. This CDR3 region has 13 residues. Per germline, CDR1 SNHLY and CDR2 FYNNEI.